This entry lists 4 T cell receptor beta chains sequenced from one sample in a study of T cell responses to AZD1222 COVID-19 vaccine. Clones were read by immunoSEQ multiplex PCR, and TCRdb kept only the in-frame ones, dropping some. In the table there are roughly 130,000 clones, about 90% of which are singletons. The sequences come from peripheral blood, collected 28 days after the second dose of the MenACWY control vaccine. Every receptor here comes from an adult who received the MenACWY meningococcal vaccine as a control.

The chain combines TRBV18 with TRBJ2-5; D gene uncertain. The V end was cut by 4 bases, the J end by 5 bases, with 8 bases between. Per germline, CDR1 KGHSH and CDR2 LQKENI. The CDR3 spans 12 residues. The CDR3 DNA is TGTGCCAGCTCACAAGTCGGGGAGACCCAGTACTTC. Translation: CASSQVGETQYF.

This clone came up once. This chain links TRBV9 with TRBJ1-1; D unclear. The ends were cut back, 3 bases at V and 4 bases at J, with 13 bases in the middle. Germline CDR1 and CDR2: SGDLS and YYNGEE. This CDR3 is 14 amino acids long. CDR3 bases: TGTGCCAGCAGCGCCGGTATGGACGGCACTGAAGCTTTCTTT. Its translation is CASSAGMDGTEAFF.

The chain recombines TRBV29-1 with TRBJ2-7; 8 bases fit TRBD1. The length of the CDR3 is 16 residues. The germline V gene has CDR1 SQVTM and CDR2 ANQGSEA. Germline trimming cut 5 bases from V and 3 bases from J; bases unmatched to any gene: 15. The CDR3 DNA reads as TGCAGCGTTATTATCGGGAACAGGGGGACTTTCTACGAGCAGTACTTC. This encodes CSVIIGNRGTFYEQYF.

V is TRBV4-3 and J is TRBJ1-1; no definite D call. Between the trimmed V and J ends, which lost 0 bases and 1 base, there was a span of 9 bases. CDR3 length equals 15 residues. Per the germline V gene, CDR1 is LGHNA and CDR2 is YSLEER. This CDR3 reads CASSQDLRGNTEAFF. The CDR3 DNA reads TGCGCCAGCAGCCAAGATCTTCGAGGGAACACTGAAGCTTTCTTT.